Listed below are T cell receptor beta chains from one sample, sequenced in a study of blood T cell repertoires in COVID-19. The repertoire was sequenced with immunoSEQ multiplex PCR; TCRdb's copy has only in-frame clones and lacks some. The sample lists approximately 150,000 clones; around nine tenths were seen once. Sequencing was carried out using peripheral blood. The receptors here all came from a woman between 45 and 60 years old with active or convalescent COVID-19. Both conserved end residues are part of each CDR3. Each record gives: clone size, V gene, J gene, D gene, CDR3 DNA, CDR3 protein. A D gene is named only where the DNA matches it firmly. Clone size is stated in some rows and not others, as once, few, many or a class when expanded.

size: NA
V: TRBV4-1
J: TRBJ2-1
D: NA
DNA: TGCGCCAGCAGCCACACAACCGGGACTCCCTCCTACAATGAGCAGTTCTTC
CDR3: CASSHTTGTPSYNEQFF

size: NA
V: TRBV24-1
J: TRBJ1-6
D: NA
DNA: TGTGCCACCAGTCCATCAGGGCATAATTCACCCCTCCACTTT
CDR3: CATSPSGHNSPLHF

size: NA
V: TRBV18
J: TRBJ2-6
D: TRBD1
DNA: TGTGCCAGCTCAAAGTACAGGGGAGAGTCTGGGGCCAACGTCCTGACTTTC
CDR3: CASSKYRGESGANVLTF

size: NA
V: TRBV7-8
J: TRBJ1-4
D: NA
DNA: TGTGCCAGCAGCCGAGGGGGGCGGGGGGCAACTAATGAAAAACTGTTTTTT
CDR3: CASSRGGRGATNEKLFF

size: NA
V: TRBV11-2
J: TRBJ1-4
D: TRBD1
DNA: TGTGCCAGCAGCTTAGCGGGACAGACTAATGAAAAACTGTTTTTT
CDR3: CASSLAGQTNEKLFF

size: NA
V: TRBV6-6
J: TRBJ2-7
D: TRBD1
DNA: TGTGCCAGCAGTTTTCGACAGGGCCCCTACGAGCAGTACTTC
CDR3: CASSFRQGPYEQYF

size: NA
V: TRBV19
J: TRBJ2-5
D: TRBD2
DNA: TGTGCCAGTAGTGATAGCGGGAGTGGGGGAGAGACCCAGTACTTC
CDR3: CASSDSGSGGETQYF

size: NA
V: TRBV18
J: TRBJ2-2
D: NA
DNA: TGTGCCAGCTCACCACCCGAACACCCGAACACCGGGGAGCTGTTTTTT
CDR3: CASSPPEHPNTGELFF

size: NA
V: TRBV12-3/TRBV12-4
J: TRBJ2-2
D: NA
DNA: TGTGCCAGCAACGAGTTGAACACCGGGGAGCTGTTTTTT
CDR3: CASNELNTGELFF

size: NA
V: TRBV30
J: TRBJ1-6
D: TRBD1
DNA: TGTGCCTGGAGTGTAATAAGACAGGGAGGTTCACCCCTCCACTTT
CDR3: CAWSVIRQGGSPLHF

size: NA
V: TRBV27
J: TRBJ1-1
D: NA
DNA: TGTGCCAGCAGTTTATATGTAACAGGAGAAGCTTTCTTT
CDR3: CASSLYVTGEAFF

size: NA
V: TRBV6-4
J: TRBJ2-1
D: NA
DNA: TGTGCCAGCAGTGAGGAGCCAAGCTCCTACAATGAGCAGTTCTTC
CDR3: CASSEEPSSYNEQFF

size: NA
V: TRBV5-1
J: TRBJ1-1
D: NA
DNA: TGCGCCAGCAGCTTGGCAGGGGCCACTGAAGCTTTCTTT
CDR3: CASSLAGATEAFF

size: NA
V: TRBV11-2
J: TRBJ2-1
D: TRBD2
DNA: TGTGCCAGCAGCTTAGTCCTAGCGGAGTACAATGAGCAGTTCTTC
CDR3: CASSLVLAEYNEQFF

size: NA
V: TRBV9
J: TRBJ2-3
D: NA
DNA: TGTGCCAGCAGTAGGCGGGACGGCACAGATACGCAGTATTTT
CDR3: CASSRRDGTDTQYF

size: once
V: TRBV27
J: TRBJ2-2
D: TRBD2
DNA: TGTGCCAGCCGGCCGGCGGGAGTAGGGGCCGGGGAGCTGTTTTTT
CDR3: CASRPAGVGAGELFF

size: NA
V: TRBV29-1
J: TRBJ2-3
D: TRBD1
DNA: TGCAGCGTTGATGCCCGGACAGGGAGTGGGGCAGATACGCAGTATTTT
CDR3: CSVDARTGSGADTQYF

size: NA
V: TRBV15
J: TRBJ1-5
D: NA
DNA: TGTGCCACCAGCAGAGATCAGAATTATCAGCCCCAGCATTTT
CDR3: CATSRDQNYQPQHF

size: NA
V: TRBV19
J: TRBJ1-1
D: NA
DNA: TGTGCCAGTAAAAGCGTACAGGCGAACACTGAAGCTTTCTTT
CDR3: CASKSVQANTEAFF

size: NA
V: TRBV19
J: TRBJ1-5
D: NA
DNA: TGTGCCAGTAGTATAACCTTGGGAGGCAATCAGCCCCAGCATTTT
CDR3: CASSITLGGNQPQHF

size: NA
V: TRBV5-1
J: TRBJ1-1
D: NA
DNA: TGCGCCAGCAGCTTGGATGGAGGGGTGATGAACACTGAAGCTTTCTTT
CDR3: CASSLDGGVMNTEAFF

size: NA
V: TRBV6-5
J: TRBJ2-2
D: TRBD1
DNA: TGTGCCATTGACAGGGGGCCGAACACCGGGGAGCTGTTTTTT
CDR3: CAIDRGPNTGELFF

size: once
V: TRBV7-9
J: TRBJ2-2
D: NA
DNA: TGTGCCAGCAGTCCCCACATACCGAACACCGGGGAGCTGTTTTTT
CDR3: CASSPHIPNTGELFF

size: NA
V: TRBV3-1/TRBV3-2
J: TRBJ1-6
D: NA
DNA: TGTGCCAGCAGCCAAGAAGGGGATTCACCCCTCCACTTT
CDR3: CASSQEGDSPLHF

size: NA
V: TRBV5-1
J: TRBJ1-2
D: TRBD1
DNA: TGCGCCAGCAGCGAAAAGACAGGGAAGAACTATGGCTACACCTTC
CDR3: CASSEKTGKNYGYTF

size: NA
V: TRBV9
J: TRBJ2-1
D: NA
DNA: TGTGCCAGCAGCGTAGGAGGGCGAAGGAATGAGCAGTTCTTC
CDR3: CASSVGGRRNEQFF

size: NA
V: TRBV15
J: TRBJ1-2
D: NA
DNA: TGTGCCACCAGCAGAGGGGGCGGCCAGGGAGGCAACTATGGCTACACCTTC
CDR3: CATSRGGGQGGNYGYTF

size: NA
V: TRBV4-3
J: TRBJ2-2
D: TRBD1
DNA: TGCGCCAGCAGCCAAGCGACAGGGTTGGGGACCGGGGAGCTGTTTTTT
CDR3: CASSQATGLGTGELFF

size: NA
V: TRBV6-2/TRBV6-3
J: TRBJ1-2
D: NA
DNA: TGTGCCAGCAGTTACTCGACTGATGCAGTGGGTCATGGCTACACCTTC
CDR3: CASSYSTDAVGHGYTF

size: once
V: TRBV9
J: TRBJ2-7
D: NA
DNA: TGTGCCAGCAGCGAGGGGCCAACATTAGCCTACGAGCAGTACTTC
CDR3: CASSEGPTLAYEQYF

size: NA
V: TRBV19
J: TRBJ1-2
D: TRBD1
DNA: TGTGCCAGCAACAACAGGGGAGGCAATGGCTACACCTTC
CDR3: CASNNRGGNGYTF

size: NA
V: TRBV7-2
J: TRBJ1-2
D: TRBD1
DNA: TGTGCCAGCAGCTCAGGACAGGGGTACCCCTATGGCTACACCTTC
CDR3: CASSSGQGYPYGYTF

size: NA
V: TRBV5-1
J: TRBJ2-1
D: TRBD2
DNA: TGCGCCAGCAGATTAACTAGCGGGGGGGCTCTTTTAAATGAGCAGTTCTTC
CDR3: CASRLTSGGALLNEQFF

size: few
V: TRBV9
J: TRBJ2-7
D: TRBD1
DNA: TGTGCCAGCAGCGCCTCGACAGGGAGCTCCTACGAGCAGTACTTC
CDR3: CASSASTGSSYEQYF

size: NA
V: TRBV7-8
J: TRBJ1-6
D: NA
DNA: TGTGCCAGCAGCTTAGGTCGGGGGATTTATTCACCCCTCCACTTT
CDR3: CASSLGRGIYSPLHF

size: NA
V: TRBV24-1
J: TRBJ2-5
D: NA
DNA: TGTGCCACCAGTGATTTTGCTAGCGCGGGCCAAGAGACCCAGTACTTC
CDR3: CATSDFASAGQETQYF

size: NA
V: TRBV9
J: TRBJ1-1
D: NA
DNA: TGTGCCAGCAGCCGCCAGGTGAACACTGAAGCTTTCTTT
CDR3: CASSRQVNTEAFF

size: NA
V: TRBV4-3
J: TRBJ1-6
D: NA
DNA: TGCGCCAGCAGCCAAGGGGGGGGGAATAATTCACCCCTCCACTTT
CDR3: CASSQGGGNNSPLHF

size: NA
V: TRBV11-2
J: TRBJ1-4
D: NA
DNA: TGTGCCAGCAGCTTAGGGGGCAGTTTTAATGAAAAACTGTTTTTT
CDR3: CASSLGGSFNEKLFF